This T cell receptor (beta chain) comes out of a study of radiotherapy plus CTLA-4 blockade in lung cancer. Turning to the study itself: In approximately 17% of patients, objective responses were seen; approximately 30% had disease control. Findings and limits, study-wide: It was early blood T cell clone dynamics, with interferon-beta, that reportedly best predicted response. Tumor-derived TCR clones expanded in blood after radiotherapy plus ipilimumab.

CDR3 length equals 12 residues. Only in-frame clones appear in the TCRdb table, and some are missing; sequencing was by immunoSEQ multiplex PCR. The table has approximately 35,000 clones, approximately 89% seen once; the top ten hold about 5.3%. Notes on this clone: The target antigen is unknown.

Chemo-refractory metastatic non-small-cell lung cancer patients underwent focal radiation alongside CTLA-4 blockade with ipilimumab. The sequence derives from a human donor with non-small cell lung cancer who had stable disease on radiotherapy plus ipilimumab. Source: peripheral blood, taken from a patient treated with radiotherapy plus ipilimumab. The chain recombines TRBV21-1 with TRBJ1-2. TRBV21-1 is assigned pseudogene status. The CDR3 nucleotides are TGTGCCAGCACCGAAGAGGGTTGCGGCTACACCTTC. Residues: CASTEEGCGYTF.